This T cell receptor beta chain was sequenced in a study of OX40 agonist ivuxolimab in advanced cancers. This CDR3 contains 13 residues. V shed 8 bases and J shed 10 bases, with 18 bases lying between them. The V gene's germline CDR1 is MNHNS and CDR2 SASEGT. This clone was seen a handful of times. The table came from immunoSEQ multiplex PCR; TCRdb's copy has only in-frame clones and leaves some out. The sample contains tens of thousands of clones, more than 80% of which appear only once. The receptor comes from an adult with an advanced solid tumor such as melanoma, head and neck, liver or kidney cancer. Sequenced here: CD4+ or CD8+ T cells sorted from blood, sampled in a trial of the OX40 agonist ivuxolimab. The chain has TRBV6-1 and TRBJ2-1, with TRBD1 as a possible D gene (5 bases). The CDR3 DNA reads TGTGCCAGCGGCCCTCCGGGTCAGGGCGAGCAGTTCTTC. This codes for CASGPPGQGEQFF.